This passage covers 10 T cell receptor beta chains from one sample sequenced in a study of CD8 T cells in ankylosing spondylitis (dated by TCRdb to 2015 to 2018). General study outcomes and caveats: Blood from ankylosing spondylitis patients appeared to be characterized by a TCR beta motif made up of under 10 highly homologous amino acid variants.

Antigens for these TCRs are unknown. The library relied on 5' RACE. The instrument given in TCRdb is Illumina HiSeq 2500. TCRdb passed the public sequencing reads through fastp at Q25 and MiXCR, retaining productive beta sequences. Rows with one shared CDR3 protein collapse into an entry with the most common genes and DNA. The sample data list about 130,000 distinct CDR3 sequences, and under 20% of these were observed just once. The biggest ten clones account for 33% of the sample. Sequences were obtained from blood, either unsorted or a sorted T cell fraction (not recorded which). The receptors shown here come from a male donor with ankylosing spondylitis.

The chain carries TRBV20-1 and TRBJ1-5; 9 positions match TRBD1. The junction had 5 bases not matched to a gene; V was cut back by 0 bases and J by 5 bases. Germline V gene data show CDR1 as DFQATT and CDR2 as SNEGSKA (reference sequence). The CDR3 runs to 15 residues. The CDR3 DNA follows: TGCAGTGCTAGAGAGACAGGGGGAGGCGATCAGCCCCAGCATTTT. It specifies CSARETGGGDQPQHF.

The CDR3 bases are TGCGCCAGCAGCTTGGATCGGACAGCGTACGAGCAGTACTTC. This codes for CASSLDRTAYEQYF. The rearrangement links TRBV5-1 to TRBJ2-7, with D perhaps TRBD1 (6 bases). V was cut by 0 bases and J by 4 bases, with 11 bases left in between. This CDR3 contains 14 residues. Germline V gives CDR1 SGHRS, CDR2 YFSETQ.

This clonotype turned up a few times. DNA of the CDR3: TGCGCCAGCAGCCAAGATCCGGGACTAATAAGTGAGGATACGCAGTATTTT. As protein: CASSQDPGLISEDTQYF. V is TRBV4-1 and J is TRBJ2-3, with TRBD2 identical over 7 bases. V was pared by 0 bases and J by 6 bases, with 12 bases of the junction left unmatched. The CDR3 length is 17 residues. Germline V gene lookup returns CDR1 MGHRA and CDR2 YSYEKL.

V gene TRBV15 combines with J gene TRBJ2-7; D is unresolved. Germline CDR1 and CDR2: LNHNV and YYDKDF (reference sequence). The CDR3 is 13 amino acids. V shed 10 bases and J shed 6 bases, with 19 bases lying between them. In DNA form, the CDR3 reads TGTGCCAGCTCGCTGTTGGGAACTGGCGAGCAGTACTTC. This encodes CASSLLGTGEQYF.

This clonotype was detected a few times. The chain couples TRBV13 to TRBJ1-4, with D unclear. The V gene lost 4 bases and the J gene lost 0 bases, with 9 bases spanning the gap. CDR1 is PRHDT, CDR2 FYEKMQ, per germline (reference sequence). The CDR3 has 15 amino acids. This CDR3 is CASSSAGATNEKLFF. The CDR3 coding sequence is TGTGCCAGCAGCTCGGCGGGCGCAACTAATGAAAAACTGTTTTTT.

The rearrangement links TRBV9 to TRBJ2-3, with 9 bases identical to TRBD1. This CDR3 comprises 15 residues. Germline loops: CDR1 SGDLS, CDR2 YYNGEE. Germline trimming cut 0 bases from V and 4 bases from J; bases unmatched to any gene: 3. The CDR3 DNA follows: TGTGCCAGCAGCGTAGGGACAGGGGTCGCAGATACGCAGTATTTT. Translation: CASSVGTGVADTQYF.

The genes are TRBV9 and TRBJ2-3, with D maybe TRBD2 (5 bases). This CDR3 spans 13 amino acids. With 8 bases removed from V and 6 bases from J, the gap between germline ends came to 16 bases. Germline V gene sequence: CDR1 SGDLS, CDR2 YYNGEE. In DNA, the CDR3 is TGTGCCAGTCAACCTACCCGAGGGGATACGCAGTATTTT. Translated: CASQPTRGDTQYF.

The CDR3 here is CASSLRAGQINQPQHF. CDR3 nucleotide sequence: TGTGCCAGCAGTTTAAGGGCGGGACAAATCAATCAGCCCCAGCATTTT. The gene calls are TRBV27 and TRBJ1-5, with D perhaps matching TRBD1 (6 bases). Per germline, CDR1 MNHEY and CDR2 SMNVEV (reference sequence). The ends were cut back, 2 bases at V and 3 bases at J, with 14 bases in the middle. The CDR3 has 16 amino acids.

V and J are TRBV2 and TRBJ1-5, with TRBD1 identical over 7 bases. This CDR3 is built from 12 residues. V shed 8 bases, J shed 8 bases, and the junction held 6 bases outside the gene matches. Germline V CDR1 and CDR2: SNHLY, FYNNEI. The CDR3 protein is CASSEGAKPQHF. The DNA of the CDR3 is TGTGCCAGCTCTGAGGGGGCCAAGCCCCAGCATTTT.

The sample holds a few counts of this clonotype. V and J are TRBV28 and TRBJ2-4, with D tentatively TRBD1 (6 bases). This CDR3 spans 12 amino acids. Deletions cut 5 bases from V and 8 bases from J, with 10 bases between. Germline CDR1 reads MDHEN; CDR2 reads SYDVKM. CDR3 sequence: CASSEQGDIQYF. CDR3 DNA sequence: TGTGCCAGCAGTGAACAGGGAGACATTCAGTACTTC.